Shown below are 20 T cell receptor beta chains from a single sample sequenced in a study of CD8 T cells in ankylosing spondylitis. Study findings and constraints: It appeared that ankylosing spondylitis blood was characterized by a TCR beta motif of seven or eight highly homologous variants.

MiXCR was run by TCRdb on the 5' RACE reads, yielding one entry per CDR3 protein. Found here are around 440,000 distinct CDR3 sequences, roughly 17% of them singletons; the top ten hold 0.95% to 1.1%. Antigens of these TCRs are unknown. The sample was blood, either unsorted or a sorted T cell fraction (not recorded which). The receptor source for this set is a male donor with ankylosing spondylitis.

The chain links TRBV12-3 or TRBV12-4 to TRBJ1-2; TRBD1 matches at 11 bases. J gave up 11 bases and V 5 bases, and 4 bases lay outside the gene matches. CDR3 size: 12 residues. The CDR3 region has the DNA TGTGCCAGCAGTATCGGGACAGGGGGGTACACCTTC. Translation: CASSIGTGGYTF.

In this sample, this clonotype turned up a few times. In DNA form, the CDR3 reads TGTGCCAGCAGTGAACGGGTCGAGGGTGAAGCTTTCTTT. Translation: CASSERVEGEAFF. The chain is built from TRBV6-1 and TRBJ1-1, with unresolved D. Germline V gives CDR1 MNHNS, CDR2 SASEGT. The CDR3 is made up of 13 amino acids. The germline V and J ends were trimmed by 2 bases and 7 bases, with 11 bases remaining between them.

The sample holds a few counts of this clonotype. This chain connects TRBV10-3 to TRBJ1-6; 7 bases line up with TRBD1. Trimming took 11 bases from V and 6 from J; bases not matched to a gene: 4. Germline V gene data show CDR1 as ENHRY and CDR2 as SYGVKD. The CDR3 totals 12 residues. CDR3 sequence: CAAGTANSPLHF. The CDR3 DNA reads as TGTGCCGCCGGGACAGCTAATTCACCCCTCCACTTT.

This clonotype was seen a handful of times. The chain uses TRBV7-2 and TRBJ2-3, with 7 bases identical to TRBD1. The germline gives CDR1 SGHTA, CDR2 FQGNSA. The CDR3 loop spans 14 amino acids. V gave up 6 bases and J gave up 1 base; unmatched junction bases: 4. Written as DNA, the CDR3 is TGTGCCAGCAGTTTAAGGGGGCGCACAGATACGCAGTATTTT. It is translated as CASSLRGRTDTQYF.

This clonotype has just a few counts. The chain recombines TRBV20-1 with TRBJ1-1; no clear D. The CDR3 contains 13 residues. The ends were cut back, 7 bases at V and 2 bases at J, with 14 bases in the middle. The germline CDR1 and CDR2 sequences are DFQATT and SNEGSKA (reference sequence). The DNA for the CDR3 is TGCAGTGTATCGTCCGAGTACAACACTGAAGCTTTCTTT. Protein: CSVSSEYNTEAFF.

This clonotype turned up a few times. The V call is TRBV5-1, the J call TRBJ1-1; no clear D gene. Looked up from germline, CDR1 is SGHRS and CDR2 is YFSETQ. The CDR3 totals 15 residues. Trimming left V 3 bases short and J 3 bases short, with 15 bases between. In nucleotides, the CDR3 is TGCGCCAGCAGCTCACTGATTGAGGGCCACACTGAAGCTTTCTTT. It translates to CASSSLIEGHTEAFF.

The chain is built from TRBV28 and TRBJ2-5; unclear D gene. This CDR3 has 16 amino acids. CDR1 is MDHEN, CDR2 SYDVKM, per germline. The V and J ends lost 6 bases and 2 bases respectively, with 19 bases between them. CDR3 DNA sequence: TGTGCCAGCAGCCCCACACGACAAAATTTACAAGAGACCCAGTACTTC. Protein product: CASSPTRQNLQETQYF. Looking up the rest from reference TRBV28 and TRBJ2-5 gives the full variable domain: DVKVTQSSRYLVKRTGEKVFLECVQDMDHENMFWYRQDPGLGLRLIYFSYDVKMKEKGDIPEGYSVSREKKERFSLILESASTNQTSMYLCASSPTRQNLQETQYFGPGTRLLVL.

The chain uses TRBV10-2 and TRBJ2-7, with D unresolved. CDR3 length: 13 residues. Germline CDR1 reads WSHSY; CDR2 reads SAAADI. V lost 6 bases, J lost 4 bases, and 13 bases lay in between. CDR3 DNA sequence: TGCGCCAGCAGATCTGGGGTATTTTACGAGCAGTACTTC. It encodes CASRSGVFYEQYF.

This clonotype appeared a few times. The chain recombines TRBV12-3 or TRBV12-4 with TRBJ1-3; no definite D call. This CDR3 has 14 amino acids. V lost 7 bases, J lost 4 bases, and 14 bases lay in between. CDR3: CASTPKGRGNTIYF. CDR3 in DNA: TGTGCCAGCACCCCCAAGGGCAGGGGAAACACCATATATTTT.

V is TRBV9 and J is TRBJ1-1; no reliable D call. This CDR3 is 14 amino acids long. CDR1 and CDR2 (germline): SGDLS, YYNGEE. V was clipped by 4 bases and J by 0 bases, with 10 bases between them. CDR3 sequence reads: CASSLTAMNTEAFF. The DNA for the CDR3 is TGTGCCAGCAGCCTAACAGCGATGAACACTGAAGCTTTCTTT.

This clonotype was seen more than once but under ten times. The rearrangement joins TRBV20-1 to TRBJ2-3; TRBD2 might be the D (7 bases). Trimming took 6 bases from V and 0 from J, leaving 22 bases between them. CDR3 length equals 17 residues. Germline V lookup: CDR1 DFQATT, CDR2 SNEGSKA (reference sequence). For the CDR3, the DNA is TGCAGTGCCACCTGGGCTAGCGGACAGCTTAGCACAGATACGCAGTATTTT. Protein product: CSATWASGQLSTDTQYF.

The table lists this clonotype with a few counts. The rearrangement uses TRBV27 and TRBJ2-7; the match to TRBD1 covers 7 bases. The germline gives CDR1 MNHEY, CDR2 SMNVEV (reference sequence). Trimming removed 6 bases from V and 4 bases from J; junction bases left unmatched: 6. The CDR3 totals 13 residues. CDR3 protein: CASRPDREYEQYF. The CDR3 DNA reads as TGTGCCAGCAGACCCGACAGGGAATACGAGCAGTACTTC.

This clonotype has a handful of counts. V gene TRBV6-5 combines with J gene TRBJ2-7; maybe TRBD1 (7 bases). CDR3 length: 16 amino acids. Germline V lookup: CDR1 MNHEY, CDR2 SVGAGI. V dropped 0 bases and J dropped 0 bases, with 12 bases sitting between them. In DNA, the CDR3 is TGTGCCAGCAGTTACTCGGGACAGCGGGCCTCCTACGAGCAGTACTTC. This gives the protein CASSYSGQRASYEQYF.

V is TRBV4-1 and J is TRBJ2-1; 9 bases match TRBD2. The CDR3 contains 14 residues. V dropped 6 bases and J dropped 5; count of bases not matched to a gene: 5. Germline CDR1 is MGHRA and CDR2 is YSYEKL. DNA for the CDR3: TGCGCCAGCAGAGGGCTAGCGGGGCACAATGAGCAGTTCTTC. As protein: CASRGLAGHNEQFF.

The CDR3 bases are TGCAGTGCCCCCTTCAGGGGGATGACCTACGAGCAGTACTTC. Translated, it gives CSAPFRGMTYEQYF. The rearrangement joins TRBV20-1 to TRBJ2-7, with 7 bases fitting TRBD1. The CDR3 contains 14 residues. Trimming removed 6 bases from V and 2 bases from J; junction bases left unmatched: 10. CDR1 is DFQATT and CDR2 is SNEGSKA in the germline V gene (reference sequence).

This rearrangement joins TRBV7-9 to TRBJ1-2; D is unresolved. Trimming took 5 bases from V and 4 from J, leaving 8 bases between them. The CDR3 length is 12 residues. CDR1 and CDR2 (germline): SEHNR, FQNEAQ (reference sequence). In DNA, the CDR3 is TGTGCCAGCAGCGCGGAAACCTATGGCTACACCTTC. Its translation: CASSAETYGYTF.

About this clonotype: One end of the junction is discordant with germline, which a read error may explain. The CDR3 nucleotides are TGTGCCAGCAGGCCGGACAGGGGTCGGAACAGCGGGGAGCTGTTTTTT. It translates to CASRPDRGRNSGELFF. This chain joins TRBV12-3 or TRBV12-4 and TRBJ2-2, with 9 bases aligning to TRBD1. CDR3 length: 16 amino acids.

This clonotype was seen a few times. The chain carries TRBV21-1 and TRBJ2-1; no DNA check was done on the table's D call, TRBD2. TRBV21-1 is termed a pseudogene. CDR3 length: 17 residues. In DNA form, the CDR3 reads TGTGCCAGCAGCAAAGGGGGTAGCGGGGGGCCCGTTTGTGAGCAGTTCTTC. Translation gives CASSKGGSGGPVCEQFF.

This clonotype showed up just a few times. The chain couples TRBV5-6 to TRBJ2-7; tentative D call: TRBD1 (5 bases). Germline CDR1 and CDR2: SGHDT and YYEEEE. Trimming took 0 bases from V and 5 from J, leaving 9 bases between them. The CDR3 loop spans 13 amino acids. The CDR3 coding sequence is TGTGCCAGCAGCTTGGGCAGGGTCCACGAGCAGTACTTC. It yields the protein CASSLGRVHEQYF.

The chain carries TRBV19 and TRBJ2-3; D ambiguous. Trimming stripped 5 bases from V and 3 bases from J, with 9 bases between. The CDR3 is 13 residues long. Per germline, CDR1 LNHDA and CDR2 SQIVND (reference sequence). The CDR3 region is CASSASLTDTQYF. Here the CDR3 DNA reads TGTGCCAGTAGTGCCTCACTAACAGATACGCAGTATTTT.